This T cell receptor (beta chain) was captured in a study of T cell responses to AZD1222 COVID-19 vaccine. Study-level findings and limits: Targeting of unmutated variant regions was reportedly seen in nearly half of spike-specific TCRs. The donor group comprised mostly white British people and more females; the analysis possibly underestimated clonal diversity.

Regarding this clone: Its antigen remains unidentified.

This CDR3 region has 14 residues. Per the germline V gene, CDR1 is SGDLS and CDR2 is YYNGEE. With 4 bases removed from V and 7 bases from J, the gap between germline ends came to 14 bases. The method was immunoSEQ multiplex PCR; TCRdb's version includes in-frame clones alone and lacks a portion of them. The data hold about 180,000 clones, with about 90% observed a single time. Sample: peripheral blood, taken 28 days after the second AZD1222 dose. V is TRBV9 and J is TRBJ1-4; possibly TRBD1 for D (5 bases). This TCR derives from an adult who received the AZD1222 COVID-19 vaccine. The CDR3 spells CASSIAGGVEKLFF. The DNA for the CDR3 is TGTGCCAGCAGCATCGCCGGGGGAGTTGAAAAACTGTTTTTT.